This passage covers 10 T cell receptor beta chains from one sample sequenced in a study of CD8 T cells in Susac syndrome. Random hexamers were used to reverse transcribe 0.5 to 1 ug of RNA. MiXCR, applied by TCRdb to the immunoSEQ multiplex PCR reads, yields one record per CDR3 protein. The sample comprises almost 450,000 distinct CDR3 sequences, about 85% of which are singletons, and about 0.12% rests with the top ten. The sample comprised CD8+ T cells from PBMCs. The receptor source for this set is a human donor with multiple sclerosis.

This chain joins TRBV29-1 and TRBJ2-1; D not resolved. This CDR3 contains 13 residues. Per the germline V gene, CDR1 is SQVTM and CDR2 is ANQGSEA. The germline V and J ends were trimmed by 0 bases and 6 bases, with 9 bases remaining between them. The CDR3: CSVEDHYFNEQFF. CDR3 nucleotides: TGCAGCGTTGAAGACCATTATTTCAATGAGCAGTTCTTC.

In its sample, this clonotype was seen once. The rearrangement links TRBV10-3 to TRBJ1-2, with 9 bases lining up with TRBD1. The CDR3 spans 13 residues. CDR1 is ENHRY, CDR2 SYGVKD, per germline. The junction had 12 bases not matched to a gene; V was cut back by 7 bases and J by 12 bases. CDR3 DNA sequence: TGTGCCATCATTAGGGAACAGGGGGCGCGTCACACCTTC. It encodes CAIIREQGARHTF.

The rearrangement joins TRBV2 to TRBJ2-5; D gene uncertain. The CDR3 is 14 residues long. Trimming removed 0 bases at V and 3 bases at J, with 8 bases between. Germline V gene sequence: CDR1 SNHLY, CDR2 FYNNEI. For the CDR3, the DNA is TGTGCCAGCAGTGAAGCGCTGGAAAAAGAGACCCAGTACTTC. Translating gives CASSEALEKETQYF.

The chain is built from TRBV6-1 and TRBJ2-7; TRBD2 aligns across 8 bases. CDR1 and CDR2 (germline): MNHNS, SASEGT. V trimming: 2 bases; J trimming: 0 bases; junction bases outside the gene matches: 12. The CDR3 runs to 18 residues. The CDR3 DNA reads TGTGCCAGCAGTGAACCCCCGACTACGGGGGGGTACTCCTACGAGCAGTACTTC. Amino acid sequence: CASSEPPTTGGYSYEQYF.

A single count supports this clonotype. The chain joins TRBV7-6 to TRBJ2-5; no firm D call. This CDR3 region has 14 residues. Per the germline V gene, CDR1 is SGHVS and CDR2 is FNYEAQ. The V end was cut by 1 base, the J end by 3 bases, with 9 bases between. The CDR3 DNA reads TGTGCCAGCAGCTTAGTGCTTCAGAAAGAGACCCAGTACTTC. Protein sequence: CASSLVLQKETQYF.

This clonotype was observed a few times. This chain's CDR3 is CASSLWRGTYEQYF. For the CDR3, the DNA is TGTGCCAGCAGCTTATGGCGGGGCACCTACGAGCAGTACTTC. The J gene is TRBJ2-7, the V gene TRBV11-2; D might be TRBD2 (6 bases). The CDR3 totals 14 residues. In germline, CDR1 is SGHAT, CDR2 FQNNGV. V was cut by 2 bases and J by 2 bases, with 10 bases left in between.

The chain employs TRBV13 and TRBJ2-3, with D unresolved. Germline V gene sequence: CDR1 PRHDT, CDR2 FYEKMQ (reference sequence). The CDR3 length is 12 residues. V was cut by 5 bases and J by 4 bases, with 7 bases left in between. The CDR3 is CASSLISDTQYF. DNA for the CDR3: TGTGCCAGCAGCCTAATCTCAGATACGCAGTATTTT. Complete variable domain (other parts from reference TRBV13 and TRBJ2-3): AAGVIQSPRHLIKEKRETATLKCYPIPRHDTVYWYQQGPGQDPQFLISFYEKMQSDKGSIPDRFSAQQFSDYHSELNMSSLELGDSALYFCASSLISDTQYFGPGTRLTVL.

The chain couples TRBV14 to TRBJ2-7, with TRBD2 identical over 8 bases. Germline V gives CDR1 SGHDN, CDR2 FVKESK. The CDR3 runs 15 residues. Germline trimming cut 4 bases from V and 2 bases from J; bases unmatched to any gene: 7. In nucleotides, the CDR3 is TGTGCCAGCAGCCTCATTCCGGGACTAGCCTACGAGCAGTACTTC. It yields the protein CASSLIPGLAYEQYF.

This chain connects TRBV5-1 to TRBJ1-2; D gene ambiguous. V lost 4 bases and J 6 bases, leaving 7 bases between the germline ends. The CDR3 spans 11 residues. Germline-derived CDR1 and CDR2 are SGHRS and YFSETQ. The chain's CDR3 is CASSLGNGYTF. As DNA, the CDR3 is TGCGCCAGCAGCCTGGGCAATGGCTACACCTTC.

The chain is built from TRBV27 and TRBJ1-5; D not resolved. V was cut by 2 bases and J by 7 bases, with 12 bases left in between. Germline CDR1 is MNHEY and CDR2 is SMNVEV (reference sequence). The CDR3 is 14 amino acids. CDR3 nucleotide sequence: TGTGCCAGCAGTTTAGCGGGATTCGACCAGCCCCAGCATTTT. As protein: CASSLAGFDQPQHF.